Included here is one T cell receptor (beta chain) sequence, with context. Its antigen is not identified. The data are from a study of beta chain features in type 1 diabetes. Study-wide points: A moderate, significant TCRB CDR3 shortening appeared in type 1 diabetes across four CD4+ subsets. Any role of HLA type in TCRB rearrangement remained unresolved here. Type 1 diabetes patients showed fewer insertions and more deletions at VDJ junctions.

Per the germline V gene, CDR1 is MNHEY and CDR2 is SVGAGI. This CDR3 is built from 12 residues. V lost 8 bases, J lost 3 bases, and 1 base stayed unmatched. The sequenced template was cDNA made from the entire isolated RNA. Some clones are missing from TCRdb's copy, which holds only in-frame ones; the method was immunoSEQ multiplex PCR. The table includes some 160,000 clones, about 8.1% detected once. Sequenced sample: central memory CD4+ T cells from blood. The gene calls are TRBV6-5 and TRBJ2-7, with 10 bases matching TRBD2. This receptor was taken from a woman in her late teens or twenties with type 1 diabetes. CDR3 residues: CASRTSGYEQYF. CDR3 nucleotides: TGTGCCAGCCGGACTAGCGGCTACGAGCAGTACTTC.